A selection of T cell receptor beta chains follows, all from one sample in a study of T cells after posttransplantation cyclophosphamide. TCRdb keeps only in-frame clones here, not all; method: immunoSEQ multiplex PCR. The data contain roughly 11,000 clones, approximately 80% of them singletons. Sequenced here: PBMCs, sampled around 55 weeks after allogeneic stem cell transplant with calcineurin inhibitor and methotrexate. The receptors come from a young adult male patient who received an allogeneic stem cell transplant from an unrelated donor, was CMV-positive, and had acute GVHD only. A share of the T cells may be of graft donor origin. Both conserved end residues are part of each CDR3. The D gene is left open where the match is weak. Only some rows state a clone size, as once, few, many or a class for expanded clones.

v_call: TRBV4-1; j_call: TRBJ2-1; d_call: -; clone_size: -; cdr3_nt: TGCGCCAGCAGCCAAATAAATCTTGTAGCTGGCGATGAGCAGTTCTTC; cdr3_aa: CASSQINLVAGDEQFF
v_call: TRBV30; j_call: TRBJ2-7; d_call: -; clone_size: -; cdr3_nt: TGTGCCTGGACGTACTTCTCCTACGAGCAGTACTTC; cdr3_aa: CAWTYFSYEQYF
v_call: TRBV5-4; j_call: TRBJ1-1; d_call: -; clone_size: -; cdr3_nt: TGTGCCAGCAGCTTGGACAGGGCGCCGAACACTGAAGCTTTCTTT; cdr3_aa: CASSLDRAPNTEAFF
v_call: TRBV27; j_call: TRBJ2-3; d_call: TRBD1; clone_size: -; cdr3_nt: TGTGCCAGCAGCTTCGACAGGGTGGGCACAGATACGCAGTATTTT; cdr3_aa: CASSFDRVGTDTQYF
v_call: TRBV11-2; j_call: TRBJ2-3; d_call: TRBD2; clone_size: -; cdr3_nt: TGTGCCAGCAGCGAAGTAGCGGGGACAGATACGCAGTATTTT; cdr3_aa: CASSEVAGTDTQYF
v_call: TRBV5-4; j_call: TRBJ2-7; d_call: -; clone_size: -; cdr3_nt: TGTGCCAGCAGTATGGGTGGACAGTACGAGCAGTACTTC; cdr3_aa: CASSMGGQYEQYF
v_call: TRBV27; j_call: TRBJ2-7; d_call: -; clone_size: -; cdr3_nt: TGTGCCAGCAGTTTATCGCGGGCAGGGGACCACGAGCAGTACTTC; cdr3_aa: CASSLSRAGDHEQYF
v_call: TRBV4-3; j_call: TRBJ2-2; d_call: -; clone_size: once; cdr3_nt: TGCGCCAGCAGCCAAGGGCAGGGAACCACCGGGGAGCTGTTTTTT; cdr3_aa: CASSQGQGTTGELFF
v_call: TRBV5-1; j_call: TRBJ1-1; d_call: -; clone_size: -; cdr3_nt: TGCGCCAGCAAAATAGGACAAATGAACACTGAAGCTTTCTTT; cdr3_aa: CASKIGQMNTEAFF
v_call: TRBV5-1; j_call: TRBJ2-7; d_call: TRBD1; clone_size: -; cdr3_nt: TGCGCCAGCAGCTCCGACAGGGGACGGGGTTACGAGCAGTACTTC; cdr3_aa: CASSSDRGRGYEQYF
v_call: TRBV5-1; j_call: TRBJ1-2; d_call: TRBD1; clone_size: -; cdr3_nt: TGCGCCAGCAGCCCAACAGGGGCTAACTATGGCTACACCTTC; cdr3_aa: CASSPTGANYGYTF
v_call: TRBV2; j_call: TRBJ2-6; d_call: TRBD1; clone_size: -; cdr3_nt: TGTGCCAGCAGTGACCCCGGGACAGGGGGTGCTGGGGCCAACGTCCTGACTTTC; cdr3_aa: CASSDPGTGGAGANVLTF